The next 5 T cell receptor beta chains were all read from a single sample in a study of naive and memory T cell subsets. The library had UMIs added by 3' ligation of an oligonucleotide to TCR cDNA. Four PCR rounds used nested alpha and beta constant region primers plus the SP2 primer. Via MiXCR, TCRdb re-called the 5' RACE reads, giving one row per CDR3 protein. Altogether about 62,000 distinct CDR3 sequences are present, approximately 8.5% being singletons, with the ten largest covering approximately 21%. Source of these receptors: a female donor in good health.

Ten or more counts support this clonotype. This chain connects TRBV28 to TRBJ1-5; D is unclear. This CDR3 region has 14 residues. V was clipped by 2 bases and J by 3 bases, with 8 bases between them. The germline CDR1 and CDR2 sequences are MDHEN and SYDVKM. CDR3 bases: TGTGCCAGCAGTTTAGCCGTCTCCAATCAGCCCCAGCATTTT. This encodes CASSLAVSNQPQHF.

V is TRBV2 and J is TRBJ2-1, with 12 bases that match TRBD2. The germline V gene has CDR1 SNHLY and CDR2 FYNNEI. The CDR3 extends over 19 amino acids. With 7 bases clipped from V and 0 bases from J, the junction kept 13 bases outside the gene matches. DNA of the CDR3: TGTGCCAGCATCCCCCACCGGACTAGCGGGATGAGCTCCTACAATGAGCAGTTCTTC. It translates to CASIPHRTSGMSSYNEQFF.

The chain uses TRBV5-1 and TRBJ2-5; D is ambiguous. Germline V lookup: CDR1 SGHRS, CDR2 YFSETQ. CDR3 length: 12 amino acids. Trimming took 5 bases from V and 4 from J, leaving 9 bases between them. CDR3 in amino acids: CASSWSGETQYF. The CDR3 DNA sequence: TGCGCCAGCAGTTGGTCAGGAGAGACCCAGTACTTC.

The V gene is TRBV29-1, the J gene TRBJ2-3; D possibly corresponds to TRBD2 (6 bases). CDR3 length equals 12 residues. Per germline, CDR1 SQVTM and CDR2 ANQGSEA. Trimming left V 4 bases short and J 4 bases short, with 9 bases between. This chain's CDR3 is CSVVEGSDTQYF. DNA for the CDR3: TGCAGCGTTGTGGAGGGGTCAGATACGCAGTATTTT.

The V call is TRBV21-1, the J call TRBJ2-7; the DNA was not compared with TRBD1, the D call given in the table. TRBV21-1 is designated a pseudogene. The CDR3 totals 15 residues. CDR3 in amino acids: CASSKEDRKNYEQYF. The CDR3 bases are TGTGCCAGCAGCAAAGAGGACAGGAAAAACTACGAGCAGTACTTC.